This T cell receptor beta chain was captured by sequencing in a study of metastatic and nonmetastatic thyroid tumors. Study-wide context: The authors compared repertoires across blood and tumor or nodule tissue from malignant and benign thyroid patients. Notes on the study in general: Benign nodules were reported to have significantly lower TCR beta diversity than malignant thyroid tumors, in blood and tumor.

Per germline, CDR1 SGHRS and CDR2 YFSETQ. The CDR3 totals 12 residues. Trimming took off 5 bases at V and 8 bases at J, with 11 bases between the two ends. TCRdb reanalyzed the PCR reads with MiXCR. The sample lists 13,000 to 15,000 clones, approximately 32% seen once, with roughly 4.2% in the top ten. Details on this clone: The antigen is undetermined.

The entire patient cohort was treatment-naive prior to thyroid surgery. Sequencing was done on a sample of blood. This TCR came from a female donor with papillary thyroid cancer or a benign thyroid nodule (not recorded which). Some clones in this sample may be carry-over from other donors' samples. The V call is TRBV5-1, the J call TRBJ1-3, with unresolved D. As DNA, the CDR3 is TGCGCCAGCAGAAGAGAGGAGGACACCATATATTTT. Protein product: CASRREEDTIYF.